These 10 T cell receptor beta chains came from one sample sequenced in a study of blood T cells in healthy people across ages. A J-beta primer mix and a sample-barcoded 5' primer were used in a second PCR of roughly 6 to 11 cycles. In TCRdb, the 5' RACE reads were re-called with MiXCR into one record per CDR3 protein. In the table there are around 970,000 distinct CDR3 sequences, roughly half of which are singletons. The sequencing input was blood. The receptors shown here come from a woman in her sixties in good health.

V gene TRBV20-1 combines with J gene TRBJ2-5, with 12 positions matching TRBD2. Germline-derived CDR1 and CDR2 are DFQATT and SNEGSKA (reference sequence). This CDR3 spans 17 amino acids. J lost 5 bases, V lost 0 bases, and 10 bases had no gene match. CDR3 amino acids: CSARDLRTSGMLETQYF. In DNA form, the CDR3 reads TGCAGTGCTAGAGATCTTCGGACTAGCGGGATGTTGGAGACCCAGTACTTC.

The CDR3 region is CATSESGLAANEQFF. The CDR3 DNA is TGTGCCACCAGTGAATCCGGACTAGCGGCCAATGAGCAGTTCTTC. The chain recombines TRBV24-1 with TRBJ2-1; 10 bases are a match to TRBD2. Germline V CDR1 and CDR2: KGHDR, SFDVKD. V shed 4 bases and J 6 bases; nucleotides not matched to a gene: 5. This CDR3 contains 15 residues.

This clonotype was detected only once. It may be a read error: a sequence one base away is much more abundant. CDR3 sequence reads: CASSCTGRTDTQYF. CDR3 coding DNA: TGTGCCAGCAGTTGCACAGGGCGCACAGATACGCAGTATTTT. This chain connects TRBV12-3 or TRBV12-4 to TRBJ2-3, with a tentative D call TRBD1 (6 bases). Trimming removed 4 bases at V and 1 base at J, with 9 bases between. The length of the CDR3 is 14 residues.

This clonotype was detected a few times. The chain uses TRBV29-1 and TRBJ2-7; 12 bases match TRBD2. The length of the CDR3 is 15 residues. CDR1 SQVTM and CDR2 ANQGSEA come from the germline V gene. With V trimmed by 4 bases and J by 0 bases, 4 bases remained unmatched. CDR3 sequence: CSVAGLAGFSYEQYF. The CDR3 DNA sequence: TGCAGCGTTGCCGGACTAGCGGGATTCTCCTACGAGCAGTACTTC.

The DNA of the CDR3 is TGTGCCAGCAGCCAAGATAAGGTAGCGGCAGATACGCAGTATTTT. Encoded protein: CASSQDKVAADTQYF. This chain joins TRBV4-2 and TRBJ2-3; possible D gene TRBD2, 6 bases. Trimming pared 0 bases from V and 4 bases from J, leaving 11 bases between. Germline V gene data show CDR1 as LGHNA and CDR2 as YNFKEQ. This CDR3 has 15 residues.

This clonotype appeared a few times. The V gene is TRBV7-9, the J gene TRBJ1-2; D remains unclear. There are 14 residues in the CDR3. Trimming took 1 base from V and 8 from J, leaving 14 bases between them. CDR1 and CDR2 (germline): SEHNR, FQNEAQ (reference sequence). CDR3 region: CASSLDPKSGGYTF. The CDR3 nucleotides are TGTGCCAGCAGCTTAGATCCTAAATCGGGCGGCTACACCTTC.

In this sample, this clonotype turned up once. The chain is built from TRBV20-1 and TRBJ2-1, with TRBD2 matching 11 bases. Germline V gene sequence: CDR1 DFQATT, CDR2 SNEGSKA (reference sequence). The CDR3 extends over 15 amino acids. The V gene end was trimmed by 6 bases and the J gene end by 8 bases; junction bases not matched to a gene: 12. Here the CDR3 DNA reads TGCAGTGCCGACTTACTAGCGGGAGCTGATGATGAGCAGTTCTTC. This gives the protein CSADLLAGADDEQFF.

This clonotype has more than one count but fewer than ten. The V and J genes are TRBV4-2 and TRBJ2-1; 10 bases fit TRBD1. CDR3 length: 17 residues. The V gene end was trimmed by 7 bases and the J gene end by 2 bases; junction bases not matched to a gene: 11. Germline CDR1 and CDR2: LGHNA and YNFKEQ. CDR3 nucleotides: TGTGCCAGCAACCCGGGACAGGGGTCACCAACCTACAATGAGCAGTTCTTC. Encoded protein: CASNPGQGSPTYNEQFF.

A few counts support this clonotype. The gene calls are TRBV7-2 and TRBJ2-3, with D perhaps TRBD2 (5 bases). The CDR3 runs to 18 residues. Germline CDR1 is SGHTA and CDR2 is FQGNSA. Trimming took 2 bases from V and 3 from J, leaving 21 bases between them. The CDR3 here is CASSLYLRGPSATDTQYF. The CDR3 region has the DNA TGTGCCAGCAGCTTATATTTACGAGGGCCCTCAGCAACAGATACGCAGTATTTT.

V and J are TRBV11-3 and TRBJ2-5, with TRBD2 identical over 7 bases. Germline assignment: CDR1 SGHNT and CDR2 YENEEA. V was pared by 5 bases and J by 2 bases, with 8 bases of the junction left unmatched. The CDR3 is 15 amino acids. CDR3 in DNA: TGTGCCAGCAGCCCCACCCCGGGGGGACAAGAGACCCAGTACTTC. Its translation is CASSPTPGGQETQYF.